The 21 T cell receptor beta chains presented below share a single source sample, sequenced in a study of cytomegalovirus exposure and HLA in healthy donors. Using immunoSEQ multiplex PCR, the repertoire was profiled, and TCRdb retains in-frame clones only, with some absent. The data contain tens of thousands of clones, approximately 88% of them singletons. Specimen: PBMCs. These receptors came from a woman in her late teens or twenties in good health and CMV-seronegative.

This clone was seen just once. The rearrangement joins TRBV30 to TRBJ2-6; possibly TRBD2 for D (5 bases). Trimming pared 2 bases from V and 0 bases from J, leaving 8 bases between. This CDR3 is 15 amino acids long. Germline CDR1 GTSNPN, CDR2 SVGIG (reference sequence). The CDR3 coding sequence is TGTGCCTGGAGTTACGGACTCTCTGGGGCCAACGTCCTGACTTTC. This gives the protein CAWSYGLSGANVLTF.

This clone was observed a single time. The DNA of the CDR3 is TGTGCCAGCTCACCACGGACAGCGCTTAATGAAAAACTGTTTTTT. It specifies CASSPRTALNEKLFF. The gene calls are TRBV18 and TRBJ1-4, with D possibly being TRBD1 (6 bases). The V end lost 1 base, the J end lost 4 bases, and 10 bases lay between the germline ends. From germline, CDR1 is KGHSH and CDR2 LQKENI. The CDR3 contains 15 residues. Full variable domain (remainder filled in from reference TRBV18 and TRBJ1-4): NAGVMQNPRHLVRRRGQEARLRCSPMKGHSHVYWYRQLPEEGLKFMVYLQKENIIDESGMPKERFSAEFPKEGPSILRIQQVVRGDSAAYFCASSPRTALNEKLFFGSGTQLSVL.

V usage is TRBV30 and J usage is TRBJ2-5; 7 positions match TRBD2. Germline CDR1 and CDR2: GTSNPN and SVGIG (reference sequence). Trimming cost V 1 base and J 2 bases; bases outside gene matches: 4. This CDR3 spans 14 amino acids. The CDR3 loop reads CAWSASGTQETQYF. Written as DNA, the CDR3 is TGTGCCTGGAGTGCCAGCGGGACTCAAGAGACCCAGTACTTC.

This chain joins TRBV6-4 and TRBJ2-1; D is perhaps TRBD2 (6 bases). V lost 0 bases and J 1 base, leaving 10 bases between the germline ends. Germline CDR1 MRHNA, CDR2 SNTAGT. The length of the CDR3 is 16 residues. The CDR3 bases are TGTGCCAGCAGTGACTCGGGAGGCCCATCCTACAATGAGCAGTTCTTC. Its translation is CASSDSGGPSYNEQFF.

The gene calls are TRBV19 and TRBJ2-5, with TRBD2 identical over 9 bases. With 1 base clipped from V and 5 bases from J, the junction kept 5 bases outside the gene matches. The CDR3 is made up of 15 amino acids. Germline V gene data show CDR1 as LNHDA and CDR2 as SQIVND (reference sequence). The DNA of the CDR3 is TGTGCCAGTAGTATAGCGGCTAGCGGGACTGAGACCCAGTACTTC. Protein sequence: CASSIAASGTETQYF.

J is TRBJ1-4 and V is TRBV18; a possible D gene is TRBD1 (5 bases). CDR3 length: 13 residues. Between the trimmed V and J ends, which lost 6 bases and 4 bases, there was a span of 9 bases. Germline values: CDR1 KGHSH, CDR2 LQKENI. The CDR3 sequence is CASSGLRNEKLFF. The CDR3 DNA follows: TGTGCCAGCTCGGGACTCCGTAATGAAAAACTGTTTTTT.

The chain joins TRBV6-5 to TRBJ2-1; 9 positions agree with TRBD1. The CDR3 is 12 residues long. V lost 8 bases to trimming and J lost 8 bases; unmatched junction nucleotides: 4. Looked up from germline, CDR1 is MNHEY and CDR2 is SVGAGI. This CDR3 is CASSDRGHEQFF. The DNA of the CDR3 is TGTGCCAGCTCGGACAGGGGCCATGAGCAGTTCTTC.

J is TRBJ2-7 and V is TRBV7-9; a weak D match, TRBD2 (6 bases). The germline V gene has CDR1 SEHNR and CDR2 FQNEAQ (reference sequence). CDR3 length: 15 residues. The V end lost 3 bases, the J end lost 2 bases, and 14 bases lay between the germline ends. The CDR3: CASSFPGRETYEQYF. Here the CDR3 DNA reads TGTGCCAGCAGCTTTCCGGGACGGGAGACCTACGAGCAGTACTTC.

This rearrangement joins TRBV7-2 to TRBJ2-1; TRBD2 matches 7 bases. Looked up from germline, CDR1 is SGHTA and CDR2 is FQGNSA. The ends lost 5 bases at V and 5 bases at J; junction bases unmatched: 9. The CDR3 totals 15 residues. Here the CDR3 DNA reads TGTGCCAGCAGCCCTAGCGCGGGAGTGAACAATGAGCAGTTCTTC. This sequence encodes CASSPSAGVNNEQFF. Filled out from reference TRBV7-2 and TRBJ2-1, the complete variable domain reads GAGVSQSPSNKVTEKGKDVELRCDPISGHTALYWYRQSLGQGLEFLIYFQGNSAPDKSGLPSDRFSAERTGGSVSTLTIQRTQQEDSAVYLCASSPSAGVNNEQFFGPGTRLTVL.

The J gene is TRBJ2-5, the V gene TRBV18, with 8 bases that match TRBD2. The V segment lost 1 base and the J segment 2 bases; nucleotides outside the gene matches: 6. Germline V lookup: CDR1 KGHSH, CDR2 LQKENI. The CDR3 loop spans 16 amino acids. The CDR3 region is CASSPLSSGPQETQYF. The CDR3 nucleotides read TGTGCCAGCTCACCACTGTCTAGCGGGCCGCAAGAGACCCAGTACTTC.

The chain recombines TRBV7-2 with TRBJ2-7; D is undetermined. V lost 1 base to trimming and J lost 0 bases, with 10 bases between them. The germline V gene encodes CDR1 SGHTA and CDR2 FQGNSA. The CDR3 sequence is 15 residues long. CDR3 nucleotide sequence: TGTGCCAGCAGCTTAGGTCCTCCTAGCTCCTACGAGCAGTACTTC. Its protein is CASSLGPPSSYEQYF.

The V gene is TRBV28, the J gene TRBJ1-4, with a tentative D call TRBD1 (5 bases). Trimming shortened V by 4 bases and J by 1 base, and 7 bases separated the two germline ends. In germline, CDR1 is MDHEN, CDR2 SYDVKM. This CDR3 has 14 residues. CDR3 DNA: TGTGCCAGCAGTTGGGGGGGAACTAATGAAAAACTGTTTTTT. Translating gives CASSWGGTNEKLFF.

This clone was seen a few times. The CDR3 loop reads CASSYGSWGNYGYTF. Written as DNA, the CDR3 is TGTGCCAGTAGTTATGGGAGTTGGGGTAACTATGGCTACACCTTC. The chain is built from TRBV19 and TRBJ1-2; D unresolved. Germline loops: CDR1 LNHDA, CDR2 SQIVND (reference sequence). CDR3 length equals 15 residues. Trimming cost V 5 bases and J 1 base, with 14 bases left between them.

J is TRBJ1-1 and V is TRBV10-1; TRBD1 matches 7 bases. The germline gives CDR1 WNHNN, CDR2 SYGVQD (reference sequence). The CDR3 sequence is 16 residues long. V was pared by 3 bases and J by 1 base, with 8 bases of the junction left unmatched. The CDR3 DNA reads as TGCGCCAGCAGTGACTTTCCCGACAGGGAGAACACTGAAGCTTTCTTT. It translates to CASSDFPDRENTEAFF.

The gene calls are TRBV28 and TRBJ1-1; TRBD1 agrees at 9 bases. The CDR3 has 14 residues. With V trimmed by 4 bases and J by 5 bases, 5 bases remained unmatched. CDR1 and CDR2 (germline): MDHEN, SYDVKM. The CDR3 here is CASSSRQGDTEAFF. CDR3 DNA: TGTGCCAGCAGTTCCAGACAGGGGGATACTGAAGCTTTCTTT.

The chain carries TRBV5-4 and TRBJ2-1, with TRBD2 matching over 11 bases. This CDR3 region has 18 residues. With V trimmed by 4 bases and J by 6 bases, 15 bases remained unmatched. The germline CDR1 and CDR2 sequences are SGHNT and YYREEE (reference sequence). CDR3 sequence reads: CASSRPPLGSGRANEQFF. Here the CDR3 DNA reads TGTGCCAGCAGCCGCCCCCCACTGGGTAGCGGGAGGGCCAATGAGCAGTTCTTC.

The chain uses TRBV7-9 and TRBJ1-1, with D unresolved. Germline V lookup: CDR1 SEHNR, CDR2 FQNEAQ (reference sequence). The CDR3 runs to 15 residues. The germline V and J ends were trimmed by 0 bases and 0 bases, with 8 bases remaining between them. CDR3 sequence: CASSLASGMNTEAFF. The CDR3 nucleotides read TGTGCCAGCAGCTTAGCTTCGGGAATGAACACTGAAGCTTTCTTT.

The chain joins TRBV5-1 to TRBJ2-1, with 7 bases that match TRBD2. CDR1 SGHRS and CDR2 YFSETQ come from the germline V gene. This CDR3 spans 14 amino acids. After removal of 0 bases from V and 8 bases from J, the junction contained 5 bases not matched to a gene. The CDR3 coding sequence is TGCGCCAGCAGCTTGGGTGGACTAGGGGATGAGCAGTTCTTC. Its protein product is CASSLGGLGDEQFF.

The V call is TRBV6-1, the J call TRBJ1-4; 7 positions match TRBD1. CDR3 size: 14 residues. Trimming at V came to 7 bases and at J to 5 bases, leaving 7 bases not matched to a gene. In germline, CDR1 is MNHNS, CDR2 SASEGT. CDR3 amino acids: CASTRTGNNEKLFF. Written as DNA, the CDR3 is TGTGCCAGCACCCGGACAGGCAACAATGAAAAACTGTTTTTT.

This sequence joins TRBV7-6 and TRBJ1-6; D is undetermined. V was pared by 6 bases and J by 10 bases, with 22 bases between. Germline CDR1 is SGHVS and CDR2 is FNYEAQ. This CDR3 has 16 residues. DNA of the CDR3: TGTGCCAGCAGTACTGGACTCACTCCAGATAGGTCACCCCTCCACTTT. Protein product: CASSTGLTPDRSPLHF.

The rearrangement joins TRBV4-1 to TRBJ1-2, with a weak D call TRBD1 (5 bases). Trimming stripped 0 bases from V and 7 bases from J, with 15 bases between. The CDR3 length is 15 residues. Germline loops: CDR1 MGHRA, CDR2 YSYEKL. CDR3 loop: CASSQDRRGYAGYTF. Here the CDR3 DNA reads TGCGCCAGCAGCCAAGATCGAAGGGGTTACGCTGGCTACACCTTC.